The clone carrying this T cell receptor (beta chain) has just a few counts. The data originate from a study of blood T cell repertoires in COVID-19. TCRdb's table, derived via immunoSEQ multiplex PCR, lists solely in-frame clones and lacks some. The sample shows some 250,000 clones, more than 75% of them seen only once. V was trimmed by 1 base and J by 4 bases, leaving 16 bases between them. This CDR3 spans 17 amino acids. CDR1 and CDR2 from the germline V gene are SGHTA and FQGNSA. The source of this sequence is a woman aged 40 to 55 who had recovered from COVID-19. The chain recombines TRBV7-2 with TRBJ2-2; tentatively, D is TRBD2 (7 bases). The sample consisted of peripheral blood. The CDR3 nucleotides are TGTGCCAGCAGCTTAGAGGCGGGAGTAGGGGGCACCGGGGAGCTGTTTTTT. Protein product: CASSLEAGVGGTGELFF.